One and the same sample provided the 14 T cell receptor beta chains below, sequenced in a study of vaccination and CD4 T cells after COVID-19. These receptors' targets are unknown. Noted time point: late sampling 161 to 241 days after vaccination in a few convalescent patients. Specified treatment: roughly 11-day PBMC culture with coronavirus spike peptide pools or control peptides (ViraFEST assay). The Oncomine TCR Beta short-read assay sequenced DNA from cultured CD4+ T cells. Each CDR3 protein gets one entry after TCRdb re-called the PCR reads with MiXCR. The table lists 20,000 to 25,000 distinct CDR3 sequences, over 40% of them singletons, with 4.9% in the top ten. The sequencing here drew on CD4+ T cells from blood, cultured in vitro, taken about 7 months after SARS-CoV-2 vaccination. These receptors were taken from a human donor who had recovered from COVID-19.

This chain uses TRBV20-1 with TRBJ1-5, with D uncertain. CDR1 DFQATT and CDR2 SNEGSKA come from the germline V gene (reference sequence). The CDR3 contains 11 residues. The V gene lost 5 bases and the J gene lost 3 bases, with 5 bases spanning the gap. CDR3 in DNA: TGCAGTGCTCGGCACAATCAGCCCCAGCATTTT. It codes for CSARHNQPQHF.

This clonotype was detected a few times. In DNA form, the CDR3 reads TGTGCCAGCAGCCCGACTGCAGGGGTAAGGTCACCCCTCCACTTT. This gives the protein CASSPTAGVRSPLHF. The rearrangement links TRBV7-2 to TRBJ1-6; maybe TRBD1 (6 bases). V was cut by 5 bases and J by 10 bases, with 18 bases left in between. The V gene's germline CDR1 is SGHTA and CDR2 FQGNSA. The CDR3 is 15 residues long. Supplemented by reference TRBV7-2 and TRBJ1-6, the full variable domain reads GAGVSQSPSNKVTEKGKDVELRCDPISGHTALYWYRQSLGQGLEFLIYFQGNSAPDKSGLPSDRFSAERTGGSVSTLTIQRTQQEDSAVYLCASSPTAGVRSPLHFGNGTRLTVT.

The V call is TRBV7-2, the J call TRBJ2-7; no firm D call. Per the germline V gene, CDR1 is SGHTA and CDR2 is FQGNSA. The CDR3 runs to 11 residues. V lost 2 bases to trimming and J lost 6 bases, with 5 bases between them. The CDR3 nucleotides read TGTGCCAGCAGCTTATATCGCGAGCAGTACTTC. Encoded protein: CASSLYREQYF.

This rearrangement joins TRBV18 to TRBJ2-5; 7 bases fit TRBD2. This CDR3 is 14 amino acids long. Losses at the gene ends were 3 bases for V and 2 bases for J; bases not matched to a gene: 3. Germline V CDR1 and CDR2: KGHSH, LQKENI. The CDR3 reads CASSPGLSQETQYF. In nucleotides, the CDR3 is TGTGCCAGCTCACCGGGACTATCACAAGAGACCCAGTACTTC.

The chain links TRBV10-3 to TRBJ1-1, with TRBD1 matching 8 bases. CDR1 is ENHRY and CDR2 is SYGVKD in the germline V gene. V lost 10 bases, J lost 0 bases, and 10 bases stayed unmatched. The CDR3 runs to 15 residues. Here the CDR3 reads CATGQARSLNTEAFF. The DNA for the CDR3 is TGTGCCACGGGACAGGCCCGGTCTTTGAACACTGAAGCTTTCTTT.

V gene TRBV20-1 combines with J gene TRBJ2-7; 8 nucleotides match TRBD1. From germline, CDR1 is DFQATT and CDR2 SNEGSKA (reference sequence). With V trimmed by 3 bases and J by 1 base, 11 bases remained unmatched. The CDR3 consists of 16 residues. The CDR3: CSARGTGGGGSYEQYF. The CDR3 DNA follows: TGCAGTGCTAGGGGGACAGGAGGTGGAGGGTCCTACGAGCAGTACTTC.

Only a few counts were recorded for this clonotype. The chain couples TRBV10-3 to TRBJ2-5; TRBD2 might be the D (5 bases). CDR3 length: 15 amino acids. In germline, CDR1 is ENHRY, CDR2 SYGVKD. The germline V and J ends were trimmed by 0 bases and 2 bases, with 10 bases remaining between them. The CDR3 nucleotides read TGTGCCATCAGTGAGTCACGGACGGGGCAAGAGACCCAGTACTTC. Translation: CAISESRTGQETQYF.

The V and J genes are TRBV20-1 and TRBJ2-2, with 12 bases aligning to TRBD2. V dropped 0 bases and J dropped 4; count of bases not matched to a gene: 6. CDR1 and CDR2 from the germline V gene are DFQATT and SNEGSKA (reference sequence). This CDR3 is 17 amino acids long. This CDR3 reads CSARDQTSGSGTGELFF. CDR3 DNA sequence: TGCAGTGCTAGAGATCAGACTAGCGGGAGTGGCACCGGGGAGCTGTTTTTT.

This clonotype was seen a handful of times. The chain employs TRBV20-1 and TRBJ2-1, with D unclear. The germline gives CDR1 DFQATT, CDR2 SNEGSKA (reference sequence). V was pared by 3 bases and J by 0 bases, with 12 bases between. CDR3 length equals 15 residues. Written as DNA, the CDR3 is TGCAGTGCTAGTAATCTAGGGCTCTCCTACAATGAGCAGTTCTTC. It is translated as CSASNLGLSYNEQFF.

This clonotype was counted between two and nine times. The chain has TRBV7-2 and TRBJ2-7, with unresolved D. Germline lookup yields CDR1 SGHTA and CDR2 FQGNSA. V dropped 3 bases and J dropped 4 bases, with 4 bases sitting between them. The CDR3 covers 11 residues. CDR3 in DNA: TGTGCCAGCAGCTTCCAATACGAGCAGTACTTC. Its protein product is CASSFQYEQYF.

This clonotype has just one count. This chain links TRBV18 with TRBJ1-1; D not resolved. The CDR3 runs to 12 residues. The germline V and J ends were trimmed by 5 bases and 3 bases, with 7 bases remaining between them. CDR1 and CDR2 (germline): KGHSH, LQKENI. The DNA for the CDR3 is TGTGCCAGCTCAATATCGCACACTGAAGCTTTCTTT. Translating gives CASSISHTEAFF.

This clonotype was seen a single time. The chain carries TRBV12-3 or TRBV12-4 and TRBJ2-7; D tentatively reads TRBD1 or TRBD2 (5 bases each). The germline V and J ends were trimmed by 2 bases and 0 bases, with 14 bases remaining between them. This CDR3 is 16 amino acids long. The CDR3 DNA reads TGTGCCAGCAGTTTATCAGCGTGGGGGAGCTCCTACGAGCAGTACTTC. It encodes CASSLSAWGSSYEQYF.

The J gene is TRBJ1-2, the V gene TRBV29-1, with D uncertain. V lost 0 bases and J 6 bases, leaving 5 bases between the germline ends. The CDR3 covers 11 residues. Per germline, CDR1 SQVTM and CDR2 ANQGSEA. CDR3 protein: CSVEDVDGYTF. In nucleotides, the CDR3 is TGCAGCGTTGAAGATGTGGATGGCTACACCTTC. The variable domain in full, completed from reference TRBV29-1 and TRBJ1-2, reads SAVISQKPSRDICQRGTSLTIQCQVDSQVTMMFWYRQQPGQSLTLIATANQGSEATYESGFVIDKFPISRPNLTFSTLTVSNMSPEDSSIYLCSVEDVDGYTFGSGTRLTVV.

The chain combines TRBV19 with TRBJ2-7; maybe TRBD2 (6 bases). V was cut by 6 bases and J by 3 bases, with 18 bases left in between. Germline CDR1 LNHDA, CDR2 SQIVND (reference sequence). The CDR3 covers 15 residues. CDR3 protein: CASSLVGGRRYEQYF. CDR3 DNA sequence: TGTGCCAGTAGCCTAGTCGGGGGTCGCCGCTACGAGCAGTACTTC.